A single sample is the source of the 32 T cell receptor beta chains below, sequenced in a study of T cell repertoires in aging, cancer and after chemotherapy. The template was genomic DNA from peripheral blood, not RNA. Rearranged V-D-J TRB sequences were amplified with a mixed TRB-A/B primer pool. TCRdb passed the multiplex PCR reads through MiXCR, listing each CDR3 protein once. The sample contains 10,000 to 12,000 distinct CDR3 sequences, 20% to 30% of which appear only once. Sequencing was carried out using blood. Receptor source: a human donor in good health.

This clonotype is medium-sized within its sample. The chain links TRBV7-2 to TRBJ2-3; 10 nucleotides line up with TRBD2. The CDR3 has 16 residues. Germline-derived CDR1 and CDR2 are SGHTA and FQGNSA. V lost 6 bases to trimming and J lost 4 bases; unmatched junction nucleotides: 10. For the CDR3, the DNA is TGTGCCAGCAGTCTCGGGACTAGCGTTTTCGCAGATACGCAGTATTTT. This gives the protein CASSLGTSVFADTQYF. Full variable domain (rest looked up from reference TRBV7-2 and TRBJ2-3): GAGVSQSPSNKVTEKGKDVELRCDPISGHTALYWYRQSLGQGLEFLIYFQGNSAPDKSGLPSDRFSAERTGGSVSTLTIQRTQQEDSAVYLCASSLGTSVFADTQYFGPGTRLTVL.

By share, this clonotype counts as medium-sized (0.01 to 0.1%). The chain recombines TRBV12-3 or TRBV12-4 with TRBJ2-2; 9 bases agree with TRBD1. The CDR3 has 16 amino acids. J was trimmed by 4 bases and V by 7 bases; bases with no gene match: 10. The CDR3 region is CASTLGGTGSTGELFF. Here the CDR3 DNA reads TGTGCCAGCACCTTAGGTGGGACAGGGTCCACCGGGGAGCTGTTTTTT.

This chain connects TRBV20-1 to TRBJ1-3; D remains ambiguous. The germline CDR1 and CDR2 sequences are DFQATT and SNEGSKA (reference sequence). Deletions cut 6 bases from V and 3 bases from J, with 9 bases between. This CDR3 region has 12 residues. The DNA for the CDR3 is TGCAGTGCGGAAAAGTATGGAAACACCATATATTTT. Protein product: CSAEKYGNTIYF.

The genes are TRBV20-1 and TRBJ1-4; TRBD1 is a possible D gene (6 bases). V shed 7 bases and J shed 0 bases, with 12 bases lying between them. Germline CDR1 DFQATT, CDR2 SNEGSKA (reference sequence). The CDR3 covers 14 residues. This chain's CDR3 is CSVFRGTTNEKLFF. CDR3 DNA: TGCAGTGTCTTTAGGGGGACAACTAATGAAAAACTGTTTTTT.

In this sample, this clonotype turned up a few times. This chain links TRBV7-3 with TRBJ1-1; 9 bases fit TRBD1. The V gene end was trimmed by 3 bases and the J gene end by 8 bases; junction bases not matched to a gene: 4. CDR3 length: 13 amino acids. Germline-derived CDR1 and CDR2 are SGHTA and FQGTGA. The CDR3 spells CASSFTGGSEAFF. In DNA, the CDR3 is TGTGCCAGCAGCTTCACAGGGGGCTCAGAAGCTTTCTTT. The variable domain in full, completed from reference TRBV7-3 and TRBJ1-1, reads GAGVSQTPSNKVTEKGKYVELRCDPISGHTALYWYRQSLGQGPEFLIYFQGTGAADDSGLPNDRFFAVRPEGSVSTLKIQRTERGDSAVYLCASSFTGGSEAFFGQGTRLTVV.

This clonotype was seen a few times. This chain links TRBV7-2 with TRBJ2-7, with TRBD2 identical over 10 bases. The CDR3 has 18 residues. V was pared by 5 bases and J by 2 bases, with 15 bases of the junction left unmatched. Germline assignment: CDR1 SGHTA and CDR2 FQGNSA. The CDR3 loop reads CASSRRQVSGGKTYEQYF. The CDR3 DNA reads TGTGCCAGCAGCCGCAGACAGGTTAGCGGGGGGAAGACCTACGAGCAGTACTTC.

In its sample, this clonotype was seen a few times. The J gene is TRBJ1-2, the V gene TRBV6-1; 10 bases are shared with TRBD1. V lost 4 bases, J lost 1 base, and 9 bases stayed unmatched. The CDR3 extends over 17 amino acids. The germline V gene has CDR1 MNHNS and CDR2 SASEGT. The CDR3 is CASSGPGQGSFNYGYTF. The CDR3, as DNA: TGTGCCAGCAGTGGGCCGGGACAGGGGAGTTTTAACTATGGCTACACCTTC.

This chain uses TRBV19 with TRBJ2-3; 12 bases fit TRBD2. Germline V lookup: CDR1 LNHDA, CDR2 SQIVND (reference sequence). V shed 5 bases, J shed 4 bases, and the junction held 13 bases outside the gene matches. This CDR3 contains 18 residues. The CDR3 DNA is TGTGCCAGTAGTGTTAGACTAGCGGGGGCCGCATCCCCAGATACGCAGTATTTT. As protein: CASSVRLAGAASPDTQYF.

With regard to this clonotype: This may come from a read error, since a much larger clone is one base off. The J gene is TRBJ1-2, the V gene TRBV19; a weak D match, TRBD1 (6 bases). The CDR3 has 14 amino acids. Germline V gene data show CDR1 as LNHDA and CDR2 as SQIVND (reference sequence). The V end was cut by 6 bases, the J end by 7 bases, with 18 bases between. DNA for the CDR3: TGTGCCAGTAGCCACGGGGGCATAATCGGTGGCTACACCTTC. Encoded protein: CASSHGGIIGGYTF.

The rearrangement uses TRBV5-1 and TRBJ1-4; TRBD1 aligns across 9 bases. The V gene end was trimmed by 4 bases and the J gene end by 5 bases; junction bases not matched to a gene: 6. CDR1 SGHRS and CDR2 YFSETQ come from the germline V gene. The CDR3 runs 15 residues. The CDR3 DNA reads as TGCGCCAGCAGCCCCTTGGGGACAGGGAATGAAAAACTGTTTTTT. Its translation is CASSPLGTGNEKLFF.

The V call is TRBV19, the J call TRBJ1-5, with D perhaps matching TRBD1 (5 bases). Looked up from germline, CDR1 is LNHDA and CDR2 is SQIVND (reference sequence). V lost 5 bases, J lost 4 bases, and 15 bases lay in between. The CDR3 covers 15 residues. The CDR3: CASSVRQGENQPQHF. In DNA, the CDR3 is TGTGCCAGTAGTGTCCGGCAGGGTGAAAATCAGCCCCAGCATTTT.

By sample fraction, this clonotype is medium-sized. This chain joins TRBV5-4 and TRBJ2-6; D remains unclear. The CDR3 sequence is 14 residues long. CDR1 is SGHNT and CDR2 is YYREEE in the germline V gene (reference sequence). V was clipped by 4 bases and J by 1 base, with 6 bases between them. This CDR3 is CASSPRSGANVLTF. Here the CDR3 DNA reads TGTGCCAGCAGCCCACGATCTGGGGCCAACGTCCTGACTTTC.

This clonotype is labeled as medium-sized (0.01 to 0.1%). The CDR3 nucleotides are TGTGCCAGCAGCTTAGGACAGGGGGATGAGCAGTTCTTC. The encoded protein is CASSLGQGDEQFF. The chain carries TRBV7-6 and TRBJ2-1; 9 bases line up with TRBD1. Germline assignment: CDR1 SGHVS and CDR2 FNYEAQ. The junction had 0 bases not matched to a gene; V was cut back by 1 base and J by 8 bases. This CDR3 is built from 13 residues.

This clonotype occurred a few times. The chain carries TRBV5-1 and TRBJ1-1, with unresolved D. V was pared by 4 bases and J by 5 bases, with 21 bases between. Germline loops: CDR1 SGHRS, CDR2 YFSETQ. This CDR3 region has 16 residues. The CDR3 DNA sequence: TGCGCCAGCAGCCCTGACATTATTTCTTTGATGACTGAAGCTTTCTTT. Translation gives CASSPDIISLMTEAFF.

The chain recombines TRBV27 with TRBJ2-7, with 9 bases identical to TRBD1. The junction had 5 bases not matched to a gene; V was cut back by 0 bases and J by 5 bases. Germline V gives CDR1 MNHEY, CDR2 SMNVEV (reference sequence). This CDR3 contains 15 residues. As DNA, the CDR3 is TGTGCCAGCAGTTTATCCGGGACAGGGATTCACGAGCAGTACTTC. Its translation is CASSLSGTGIHEQYF.

This clonotype is classed as medium-sized. The J gene is TRBJ2-7, the V gene TRBV6-2 or TRBV6-3; no definite D call. CDR1 is MNHEY, CDR2 SVGEGT, per germline. V was pared by 6 bases and J by 0 bases, with 9 bases between. The CDR3 runs 13 residues. This CDR3 reads CASRAWASYEQYF. CDR3 nucleotides: TGTGCCAGCAGGGCGTGGGCCTCCTACGAGCAGTACTTC.

This clonotype ranks as medium-sized. V and J are TRBV6-6 and TRBJ2-2; D is ambiguous. The length of the CDR3 is 11 residues. V lost 6 bases to trimming and J lost 1 base, with 0 bases between them. Germline V lookup: CDR1 MNHNY, CDR2 SVGAGI (reference sequence). The CDR3 region is CASRNTGELFF. CDR3 nucleotides: TGTGCCAGCAGGAACACCGGGGAGCTGTTTTTT.

There are a few counts of this clonotype. The chain employs TRBV7-9 and TRBJ2-5; D is unclear. Germline CDR1 reads SEHNR; CDR2 reads FQNEAQ (reference sequence). The CDR3 length is 11 residues. V shed 2 bases and J shed 6 bases, with 4 bases lying between them. CDR3 DNA: TGTGCCAGCAGCTTAAAAAAGACCCAGTACTTC. Residues: CASSLKKTQYF.

The V call is TRBV4-3, the J call TRBJ1-6; the D gene is possibly TRBD1 (5 bases). The germline V gene has CDR1 LGHNA and CDR2 YSLEER. The CDR3 loop spans 13 amino acids. V was trimmed by 2 bases and J by 7 bases, leaving 6 bases between them. The CDR3 nucleotides read TGCGCCAGCAGCCAAAAGGGGAATTCACCCCTCCACTTT. Its translation: CASSQKGNSPLHF.

V usage is TRBV20-1 and J usage is TRBJ2-7; D is possibly TRBD1 or TRBD2 (5 bases each). The CDR3 is 18 residues long. Per germline, CDR1 DFQATT and CDR2 SNEGSKA (reference sequence). DNA of the CDR3: TGCAGCGCCGGGGCTAAGGCACGAAGGCCGCACCTCACTGTCGAGCAGTACTTC. Amino acid sequence: CSAGAKARRPHLTVEQYF.

The chain joins TRBV7-2 to TRBJ2-1, with 15 nucleotides matching TRBD2. Germline assignment: CDR1 SGHTA and CDR2 FQGNSA. The CDR3 contains 21 residues. V shed 5 bases and J 0 bases; nucleotides not matched to a gene: 14. This chain's CDR3 is CASSPRFGLAGGLSSYNEQFF. CDR3 sequence (DNA): TGTGCCAGCAGCCCTAGATTTGGACTAGCGGGGGGGCTGAGCTCCTACAATGAGCAGTTCTTC.

This clonotype was counted between two and nine times. The chain carries TRBV6-5 and TRBJ1-1; D is possibly TRBD1 (6 bases). With 8 bases removed from V and 1 base from J, the gap between germline ends came to 11 bases. The CDR3 contains 13 residues. The germline CDR1 and CDR2 sequences are MNHEY and SVGAGI. The CDR3 sequence is CASRGGSNTEAFF. The CDR3 region has the DNA TGTGCCAGCCGAGGGGGGTCGAACACTGAAGCTTTCTTT.

This clonotype has only a few counts. V is TRBV21-1 and J is TRBJ1-6; TRBD1, the D gene given by the table, was not confirmed from the DNA. TRBV21-1 is shown as a pseudogene. This CDR3 comprises 16 residues. The CDR3 DNA sequence: TGTGCCAGCAGCAAATCCCGGGACAGGGGGCGATCACCCCTCCACTTT. Protein: CASSKSRDRGRSPLHF.

This clonotype was counted a few times. The chain combines TRBV7-6 with TRBJ2-3; 8 positions match TRBD2. The CDR3 loop spans 14 amino acids. Trimming at V came to 1 base and at J to 5 bases, leaving 2 bases not matched to a gene. In germline, CDR1 is SGHVS, CDR2 FNYEAQ. CDR3 DNA sequence: TGTGCCAGCAGCTTAGTCACTAGCGGAGATACGCAGTATTTT. Translation gives CASSLVTSGDTQYF.

The chain joins TRBV4-2 to TRBJ2-3; D call uncertain. V was cut by 0 bases and J by 5 bases, with 12 bases left in between. In germline, CDR1 is LGHNA, CDR2 YNFKEQ. The CDR3 length is 15 residues. CDR3 DNA sequence: TGTGCCAGCAGCCAAGAGGGCGCCATCGGAGATACGCAGTATTTT. Its protein product is CASSQEGAIGDTQYF.

This chain links TRBV6-1 with TRBJ2-4, with a possible D match to TRBD2 (5 bases). Trimming removed 6 bases from V and 0 bases from J, with 9 bases in between. CDR3 length: 14 amino acids. Germline V gene lookup returns CDR1 MNHNS and CDR2 SASEGT. CDR3 protein: CASRLVLAKNIQYF. As DNA, the CDR3 is TGTGCCAGCAGACTAGTTTTAGCCAAAAACATTCAGTACTTC.

By proportion, this clonotype is medium-sized. The V gene is TRBV6-1, the J gene TRBJ1-2; D call uncertain. V dropped 4 bases and J dropped 1 base, with 16 bases sitting between them. The length of the CDR3 is 16 residues. From germline, CDR1 is MNHNS and CDR2 SASEGT. CDR3 coding DNA: TGTGCCAGCAGTGTGGGTTGGCAGAACTATAACTATGGCTACACCTTC. Translating gives CASSVGWQNYNYGYTF.

Relative to its sample, this clonotype is medium-sized. J is TRBJ1-2 and V is TRBV6-6; D is ambiguous. V lost 2 bases and J lost 1, with 8 bases in between. Germline loops: CDR1 MNHNY, CDR2 SVGAGI (reference sequence). CDR3 length equals 14 residues. The CDR3 sequence: CASSYEGHNYGYTF. DNA for the CDR3: TGTGCCAGCAGTTACGAAGGCCATAACTATGGCTACACCTTC.

This sequence joins TRBV5-5 and TRBJ2-4, with D maybe TRBD2 (6 bases). Germline V gene sequence: CDR1 SGHKS, CDR2 YYEKEE (reference sequence). Deletions cut 1 base from V and 8 bases from J, with 16 bases between. The CDR3 covers 15 residues. This CDR3 reads CASSLTNAGSYIQYF. CDR3 bases: TGTGCCAGCAGCTTGACCAACGCGGGATCGTACATTCAGTACTTC.

The genes are TRBV11-2 and TRBJ2-5; 10 bases match TRBD2. The CDR3 is 13 amino acids. The germline CDR1 and CDR2 sequences are SGHAT and FQNNGV. J was trimmed by 1 base and V by 8 bases; bases with no gene match: 1. For the CDR3, the DNA is TGTGCCAGCGCTAGCGGGGGCCAAGAGACCCAGTACTTC. Its translation is CASASGGQETQYF.

The chain uses TRBV7-3 and TRBJ2-2; D unresolved. This CDR3 has 14 residues. The ends were cut back, 4 bases at V and 6 bases at J, with 12 bases in the middle. CDR1 and CDR2 (germline): SGHTA, FQGTGA. CDR3 sequence (DNA): TGTGCCAGCAGCTCCGAGCCTCGGGCCGGGGAGCTGTTTTTT. This translates into CASSSEPRAGELFF. Complete variable domain (other parts from reference TRBV7-3 and TRBJ2-2): GAGVSQTPSNKVTEKGKYVELRCDPISGHTALYWYRQSLGQGPEFLIYFQGTGAADDSGLPNDRFFAVRPEGSVSTLKIQRTERGDSAVYLCASSSEPRAGELFFGEGSRLTVL.

V usage is TRBV7-2 and J usage is TRBJ2-3, with 10 bases that match TRBD2. CDR1 is SGHTA, CDR2 FQGNSA, per germline. With 2 bases clipped from V and 7 bases from J, the junction kept 15 bases outside the gene matches. CDR3 length equals 18 residues. The CDR3 nucleotides read TGTGCCAGCAGCTTAATAGGGGGGAGCGGGGGGGCCCAAAATACGCAGTATTTT. Amino acid sequence: CASSLIGGSGGAQNTQYF. The whole variable domain, filled in from reference TRBV7-2 and TRBJ2-3, reads GAGVSQSPSNKVTEKGKDVELRCDPISGHTALYWYRQSLGQGLEFLIYFQGNSAPDKSGLPSDRFSAERTGGSVSTLTIQRTQQEDSAVYLCASSLIGGSGGAQNTQYFGPGTRLTVL.